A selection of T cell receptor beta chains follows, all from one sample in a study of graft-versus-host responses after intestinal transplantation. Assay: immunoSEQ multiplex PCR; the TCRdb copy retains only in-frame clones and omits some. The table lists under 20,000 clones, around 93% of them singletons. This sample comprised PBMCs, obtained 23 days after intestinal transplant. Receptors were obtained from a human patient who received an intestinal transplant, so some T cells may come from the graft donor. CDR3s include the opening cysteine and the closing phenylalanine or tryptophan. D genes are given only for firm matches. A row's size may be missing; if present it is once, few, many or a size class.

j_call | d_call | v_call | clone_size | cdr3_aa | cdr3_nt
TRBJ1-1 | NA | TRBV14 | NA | CASSQAARKNTEAFF | TGTGCCAGCAGCCAAGCGGCCAGGAAGAACACTGAAGCTTTCTTT
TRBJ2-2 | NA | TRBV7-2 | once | CASSFLGGADTGELFF | TGTGCCAGCAGCTTTCTCGGAGGGGCGGACACCGGGGAGCTGTTTTTT
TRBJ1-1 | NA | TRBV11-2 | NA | CASSLVRSGPEAFF | TGTGCCAGCAGCTTAGTCAGATCGGGACCTGAAGCTTTCTTT
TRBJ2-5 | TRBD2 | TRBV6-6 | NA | CASSYSISGYQETQYF | TGTGCCAGCAGTTACTCGATTAGCGGGTACCAAGAGACCCAGTACTTC
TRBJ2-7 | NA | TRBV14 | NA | CASSQGHEQYF | TGTGCCAGCAGCCAAGGCCACGAGCAGTACTTC
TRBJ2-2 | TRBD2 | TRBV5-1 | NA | CASSHPREGRSDTGELFF | TGCGCCAGCAGCCACCCACGGGAGGGCCGCTCGGACACCGGGGAGCTGTTTTTT
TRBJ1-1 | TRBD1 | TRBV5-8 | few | CASGTGDNLNTEAFF | TGTGCCAGCGGGACAGGGGACAATTTGAACACTGAAGCTTTCTTT
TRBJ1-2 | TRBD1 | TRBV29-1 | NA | CSVQGAYGYTF | TGCAGCGTACAGGGGGCCTATGGCTACACCTTC
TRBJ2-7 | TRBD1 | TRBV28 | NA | CASSPGQGDEQYF | TGTGCCAGCAGCCCGGGACAGGGTGACGAGCAGTACTTC
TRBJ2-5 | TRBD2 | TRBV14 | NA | CASSQLPGLAKETQYF | TGTGCCAGCAGCCAATTACCGGGACTAGCGAAAGAGACCCAGTACTTC
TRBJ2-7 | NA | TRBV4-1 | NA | CASSQVWGSGYEQYF | TGCGCCAGCAGCCAAGTATGGGGCTCAGGCTACGAGCAGTACTTC
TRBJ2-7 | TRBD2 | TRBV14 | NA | CASSHWTSGISEQYF | TGTGCCAGCAGCCATTGGACTAGCGGGATTAGCGAGCAGTACTTC
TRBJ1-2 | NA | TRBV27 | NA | CASSLFRDYSGYTF | TGTGCCAGCAGTTTATTCAGGGACTACTCTGGCTACACCTTC
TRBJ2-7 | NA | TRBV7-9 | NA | CASSLVARGFYEQYF | TGTGCCAGCAGCTTAGTGGCTCGGGGATTCTACGAGCAGTACTTC
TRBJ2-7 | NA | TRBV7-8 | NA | CASSLGVFSYEQYF | TGTGCCAGCAGCTTAGGTGTATTTTCCTACGAGCAGTACTTC
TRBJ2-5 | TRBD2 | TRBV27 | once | CASSLAGDSKTQYF | TGTGCCAGCAGTTTAGCGGGAGATTCGAAGACCCAGTACTTC
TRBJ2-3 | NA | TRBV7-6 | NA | CASSSIGRREGTDTQYF | TGTGCCAGCAGCTCCATCGGGCGGAGGGAGGGCACAGATACGCAGTATTTT
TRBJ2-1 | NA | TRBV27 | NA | CASSQSNHYNEQFF | TGTGCCAGCAGTCAGTCCAATCACTACAATGAGCAGTTCTTC
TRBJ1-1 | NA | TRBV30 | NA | CAWSEVNTEAFF | TGTGCCTGGAGTGAAGTAAACACTGAAGCTTTCTTT
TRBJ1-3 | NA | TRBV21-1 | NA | CASSKVRLAGPGNTIYF | TGTGCCAGCAGCAAAGTCCGCTTGGCAGGGCCTGGAAACACCATATATTTT
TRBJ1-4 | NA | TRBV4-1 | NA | CASSQEGGVGEKLFF | TGCGCCAGCAGCCAGGAAGGGGGGGTCGGTGAAAAACTGTTTTTT
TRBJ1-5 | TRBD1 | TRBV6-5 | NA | CASNRQGSNQPQHF | TGTGCCAGCAACAGACAGGGGAGCAATCAGCCCCAGCATTTT
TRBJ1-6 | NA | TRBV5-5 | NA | CASSLVVGDSPLHF | TGTGCCAGCAGCTTGGTAGTCGGGGATTCACCCCTCCACTTT
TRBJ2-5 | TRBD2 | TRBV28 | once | CASSLRREGRRETQYF | TGTGCCAGCAGTTTAAGGCGGGAGGGCCGTAGAGAGACCCAGTACTTC
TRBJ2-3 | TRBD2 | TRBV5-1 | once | CASSLAVLAGFTDTQYF | TGCGCCAGCAGCTTGGCGGTGCTAGCGGGGTTCACAGATACGCAGTATTTT
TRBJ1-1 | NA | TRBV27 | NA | CATASGGGITEAFF | TGTGCCACCGCCTCGGGGGGCGGAATCACTGAAGCTTTCTTT
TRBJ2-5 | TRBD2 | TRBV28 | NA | CASSPSGAGWSPGETQYF | TGTGCCAGCAGTCCTTCGGGAGCGGGATGGTCCCCTGGAGAGACCCAGTACTTC
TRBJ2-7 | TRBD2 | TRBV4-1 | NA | CASSQYPTSGMYEQYF | TGCGCCAGCAGCCAGTACCCGACTAGCGGGATGTACGAGCAGTACTTC
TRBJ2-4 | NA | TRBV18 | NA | CASSPQPPGRRDIQYF | TGTGCCAGCTCACCACAACCCCCGGGACGTCGAGACATTCAGTACTTC
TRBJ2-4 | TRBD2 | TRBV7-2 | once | CASSLVQREVYIQYF | TGTGCCAGCAGCTTAGTGCAGCGGGAGGTATACATTCAGTACTTC
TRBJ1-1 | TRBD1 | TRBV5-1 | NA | CASSFSGTGNTEAFF | TGCGCCAGCAGCTTCTCCGGGACAGGGAACACTGAAGCTTTCTTT
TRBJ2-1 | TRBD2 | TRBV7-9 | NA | CASSSSRLAGVLSYNEQFF | TGTGCCAGCAGCTCCTCCAGACTAGCGGGAGTTCTATCCTACAATGAGCAGTTCTTC
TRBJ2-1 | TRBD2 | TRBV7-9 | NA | CASSFSQLADNEQFF | TGTGCCAGCAGCTTCTCCCAACTAGCGGACAATGAGCAGTTCTTC
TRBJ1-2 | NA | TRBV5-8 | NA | CASSLRDAEPINYGYTF | TGTGCCAGCAGCCTAAGGGATGCGGAACCTATTAACTATGGCTACACCTTC
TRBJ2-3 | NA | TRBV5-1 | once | CASSLGVSSSTDTQYF | TGCGCCAGCAGCTTGGGGGTCAGTTCTAGCACAGATACGCAGTATTTT
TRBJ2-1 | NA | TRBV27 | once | CASSPDWVGYNEQFF | TGTGCCAGCAGTCCTGACTGGGTGGGGTACAATGAGCAGTTCTTC
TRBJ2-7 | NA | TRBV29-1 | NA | CSVLTVKDYEQYF | TGCAGCGTATTGACAGTCAAGGACTACGAGCAGTACTTC
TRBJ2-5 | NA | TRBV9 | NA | CASSVEGGETQYF | TGTGCCAGCAGCGTAGAAGGGGGAGAGACCCAGTACTTC
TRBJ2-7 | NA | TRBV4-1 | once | CASSQGRTSYEQYF | TGCGCCAGCAGCCAAGGCCGGACCTCCTACGAGCAGTACTTC
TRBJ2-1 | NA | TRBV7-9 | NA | CASSLSAGSGNEQFF | TGTGCCAGCAGCTTAAGTGCGGGCTCGGGCAATGAGCAGTTCTTC
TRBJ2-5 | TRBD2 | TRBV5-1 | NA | CASSFPPAGLAGGPRYETQYF | TGCGCCAGCAGCTTCCCCCCTGCAGGACTAGCGGGAGGGCCTCGGTATGAGACCCAGTACTTC